The 32 T cell receptor beta chains below were found in one sample sequenced in a study of human T cells and chemical hapten exposure. This sample's time point: patch test 1, 2 weeks after DPC sensitization. The treatment: therapeutic diphenylcyclopropenone sensitization with weekly scalp DPC. Each CDR3 protein gets one entry after TCRdb re-called the RACE reads with MiXCR. This table holds roughly 200,000 distinct CDR3 sequences, about 22% found once. Sequences were derived from whole blood, sampled in connection with sensitization to the hapten diphenylcyclopropenone (DPC). These receptors all come from a woman in her forties or fifties with alopecia areata. Some clones in this sample may be carry-over from other donors' samples.

V is TRBV12-3 or TRBV12-4 and J is TRBJ1-5; D is possibly TRBD1 (5 bases). The V and J ends lost 3 bases and 5 bases respectively, with 17 bases between them. The CDR3 is 16 residues long. In DNA form, the CDR3 reads TGTGCCAGCAGTTTCCTGCGCCAGGGTACTGATCAGCCCCAGCATTTT. It yields the protein CASSFLRQGTDQPQHF.

The chain couples TRBV15 to TRBJ2-2; D gene ambiguous. The CDR3 length is 14 residues. Germline CDR1 reads LNHNV; CDR2 reads YYDKDF (reference sequence). Deletions cut 0 bases from V and 6 bases from J, with 8 bases between. The DNA of the CDR3 is TGTGCCACCAGCAGAGATCTTGTCGCCGGGGAGCTGTTTTTT. This translates into CATSRDLVAGELFF.

This clonotype was found a few times. This chain uses TRBV2 with TRBJ1-1; D may be TRBD1 (6 bases). Germline loops: CDR1 SNHLY, CDR2 FYNNEI. V was pared by 3 bases and J by 2 bases, with 13 bases between. The CDR3 spans 15 residues. CDR3 DNA sequence: TGTGCCAGCAGTGAGACCTCAGGGGTAAACACTGAAGCTTTCTTT. Translating gives CASSETSGVNTEAFF.

This clonotype occurred once. A read error is possible here, since a much larger clone lies one base away. The CDR3 nucleotides read TGCGCCAGCAGTGTTGCGACAGGGGGTAATAGCAAACAGCCCCAGCATTTT. It specifies CASSVATGGNSKQPQHF. The chain joins TRBV10-2 to TRBJ1-5, with 9 nucleotides matching TRBD1. The germline CDR1 and CDR2 sequences are WSHSY and SAAADI. This CDR3 is built from 17 residues.

This clonotype showed up just a few times. This chain joins TRBV3-1 and TRBJ2-1, with D tentatively TRBD2 (5 bases). Germline-derived CDR1 and CDR2 are LGHDT and YNNKEL (reference sequence). Trimming removed 6 bases at V and 3 bases at J, with 9 bases between. The CDR3 has 13 amino acids. The CDR3 bases are TGTGCCAGCAGGGGCGACTACTACAATGAGCAGTTCTTC. Protein sequence: CASRGDYYNEQFF.

This clonotype occurred many times. This chain connects TRBV3-1 to TRBJ2-1, with no clear D. Germline lookup yields CDR1 LGHDT and CDR2 YNNKEL (reference sequence). The CDR3 is 13 amino acids. V lost 0 bases to trimming and J lost 8 bases, with 8 bases between them. CDR3 in DNA: TGTGCCAGCAGCCAAGATCGCGAAGATGAGCAGTTCTTC. Its protein product is CASSQDREDEQFF.

The J gene is TRBJ2-2, the V gene TRBV14, with D hard to call. Germline assignment: CDR1 SGHDN and CDR2 FVKESK. The germline V and J ends were trimmed by 3 bases and 6 bases, with 11 bases remaining between them. The CDR3 length is 14 residues. The CDR3 region has the DNA TGTGCCAGCAGCCACTTTCACGGTCCCGGGGAGCTGTTTTTT. Amino acids: CASSHFHGPGELFF.

This clonotype was observed a few times. The genes are TRBV9 and TRBJ2-7, with D maybe TRBD2 (6 bases). This CDR3 comprises 15 residues. V was clipped by 0 bases and J by 0 bases, with 10 bases between them. The V gene's germline CDR1 is SGDLS and CDR2 YYNGEE. The CDR3 spells CASSVGLADSYEQYF. CDR3 DNA: TGTGCCAGCAGCGTAGGGTTAGCGGACTCCTACGAGCAGTACTTC.

The chain links TRBV20-1 to TRBJ1-5, with 8 bases that match TRBD1. Germline-derived CDR1 and CDR2 are DFQATT and SNEGSKA (reference sequence). The length of the CDR3 is 15 residues. V dropped 1 base and J dropped 0; count of bases not matched to a gene: 2. CDR3 DNA: TGCAGTGCTAGAGGGACAGGGCTTAGCAATCAGCCCCAGCATTTT. Its translation: CSARGTGLSNQPQHF.

The chain joins TRBV29-1 to TRBJ2-7; 9 bases are shared with TRBD2. This CDR3 spans 14 amino acids. From germline, CDR1 is SQVTM and CDR2 ANQGSEA. The V and J ends lost 3 bases and 1 base, in that order; junction bases with no gene match: 4. CDR3 coding DNA: TGCAGCGTTGATACTAGCGGGTCGTCCTACGAGCAGTACTTC. It encodes CSVDTSGSSYEQYF.

This clonotype has more than one count but fewer than ten. The rearrangement joins TRBV5-6 to TRBJ2-2; D call uncertain. With 0 bases removed from V and 0 bases from J, the gap between germline ends came to 6 bases. In germline, CDR1 is SGHDT, CDR2 YYEEEE. This CDR3 has 15 amino acids. CDR3 protein: CASSLVSPNTGELFF. The CDR3 nucleotides read TGTGCCAGCAGCTTGGTTTCTCCGAACACCGGGGAGCTGTTTTTT.

The chain couples TRBV5-1 to TRBJ1-5; the D gene is possibly TRBD1 (5 bases). V was trimmed by 4 bases and J by 1 base, leaving 12 bases between them. CDR1 and CDR2 (germline): SGHRS, YFSETQ. CDR3 length: 15 residues. This CDR3 reads CASSPGSASNQPQHF. CDR3 sequence (DNA): TGCGCCAGCAGCCCAGGGTCGGCAAGCAATCAGCCCCAGCATTTT.

On this clonotype: The junction differs from germline at one of its ends, possibly a read error. The V call is TRBV9, the J call TRBJ2-1, with D perhaps assigned TRBD1 or TRBD2 (5 bases each). This CDR3 has 14 residues. In germline, CDR1 is SGDLS, CDR2 YYNGEE. The CDR3 bases are TGTGCCAGCAGCGCCTCCGGGACCTACGATGAGCAGTTCTTC. Translated: CASSASGTYDEQFF.

The chain's CDR3 is CASSPGGLGGANVLTF. The CDR3 region has the DNA TGTGCCAGCAGCCCCGGGGGCTTGGGTGGGGCCAACGTCCTGACTTTC. The J gene is TRBJ2-6, the V gene TRBV7-2, with D perhaps assigned TRBD1 or TRBD2 (6 bases each). Trimming left V 5 bases short and J 3 bases short, with 14 bases between. CDR1 and CDR2 from the germline V gene are SGHTA and FQGNSA. The CDR3 contains 16 residues. Based on the CDR3 plus reference TRBV7-2 and TRBJ2-6, the full variable domain is GAGVSQSPSNKVTEKGKDVELRCDPISGHTALYWYRQSLGQGLEFLIYFQGNSAPDKSGLPSDRFSAERTGGSVSTLTIQRTQQEDSAVYLCASSPGGLGGANVLTFGAGSRLTVL.

The chain is built from TRBV7-2 and TRBJ2-1; D uncertain. The CDR3 sequence is 12 residues long. Germline V CDR1 and CDR2: SGHTA, FQGNSA. Trimming cost V 4 bases and J 9 bases, with 10 bases left between them. CDR3 in DNA: TGTGCCAGCAGCTGGTGGGGTGGTGAGCAGTTCTTC. It translates to CASSWWGGEQFF. Looking up the rest from reference TRBV7-2 and TRBJ2-1 gives the full variable domain: GAGVSQSPSNKVTEKGKDVELRCDPISGHTALYWYRQSLGQGLEFLIYFQGNSAPDKSGLPSDRFSAERTGGSVSTLTIQRTQQEDSAVYLCASSWWGGEQFFGPGTRLTVL.

The chain combines TRBV7-2 with TRBJ2-4; D gene unclear. Germline CDR1 SGHTA, CDR2 FQGNSA. V dropped 0 bases and J dropped 1 base, with 7 bases sitting between them. This CDR3 has 15 residues. The CDR3 DNA reads TGTGCCAGCAGCTTAGCCTTTGGGGCCAAAAACATTCAGTACTTC. It is translated as CASSLAFGAKNIQYF.

The table lists this clonotype with a few counts. This chain connects TRBV4-2 to TRBJ2-7; D not resolved. Looked up from germline, CDR1 is LGHNA and CDR2 is YNFKEQ. Trimming left V 1 base short and J 3 bases short, with 7 bases between. CDR3 length: 13 amino acids. The chain's CDR3 is CASSQGPRYEQYF. For the CDR3, the DNA is TGTGCCAGCAGCCAAGGTCCGCGCTACGAGCAGTACTTC.

This chain connects TRBV3-1 to TRBJ1-2; 8 bases line up with TRBD1. Germline V gene lookup returns CDR1 LGHDT and CDR2 YNNKEL (reference sequence). CDR3 size: 14 residues. The V and J ends lost 1 base and 7 bases, in that order; junction bases with no gene match: 5. CDR3 loop: CASSQADRGGGYTF. The CDR3 coding sequence is TGTGCCAGCAGCCAAGCAGACAGGGGCGGTGGCTACACCTTC.

This clonotype was seen only a few times. The chain uses TRBV7-2 and TRBJ2-7; maybe TRBD2 (5 bases). Looked up from germline, CDR1 is SGHTA and CDR2 is FQGNSA. V was trimmed by 3 bases and J by 2 bases, leaving 11 bases between them. This CDR3 spans 14 amino acids. The DNA of the CDR3 is TGTGCCAGCAGCTTTGGCGGGTCTACCTACGAGCAGTACTTC. It specifies CASSFGGSTYEQYF.

This clonotype turned up a few times. The chain combines TRBV29-1 with TRBJ2-1; D may be TRBD1 (6 bases). The CDR3 loop spans 13 amino acids. The V end lost 4 bases, the J end lost 0 bases, and 7 bases lay between the germline ends. CDR1 and CDR2 from the germline V gene are SQVTM and ANQGSEA. The CDR3: CSVVGASYNEQFF. Written as DNA, the CDR3 is TGCAGCGTTGTGGGGGCCTCCTACAATGAGCAGTTCTTC.

This clonotype has a handful of counts. The chain combines TRBV10-3 with TRBJ1-3; unclear D gene. Germline V gives CDR1 ENHRY, CDR2 SYGVKD. CDR3 length equals 13 residues. V dropped 3 bases and J dropped 0 bases, with 3 bases sitting between them. The DNA for the CDR3 is TGTGCCATCAGTGACAGCTCTGGAAACACCATATATTTT. Protein product: CAISDSSGNTIYF.

The rearrangement uses TRBV2 and TRBJ2-3; D is ambiguous. This CDR3 is 14 amino acids long. V was shortened by 5 bases and J by 6 bases, with 15 bases between the two germline ends. CDR1 is SNHLY, CDR2 FYNNEI, per germline. CDR3 in DNA: TGTGCCAGCAGTCTAGAGTCGGTTGGGGATACGCAGTATTTT. It codes for CASSLESVGDTQYF.

This rearrangement joins TRBV12-3 or TRBV12-4 to TRBJ2-1, with TRBD2 matching 7 bases. Trimming cost V 3 bases and J 5 bases; bases outside gene matches: 4. The CDR3 is made up of 14 amino acids. The CDR3 DNA is TGTGCCAGCAGTTTCTCGCGGGAGCACAATGAGCAGTTCTTC. Translating gives CASSFSREHNEQFF.

V and J are TRBV3-1 and TRBJ2-1; 7 bases align to TRBD1. The germline V gene encodes CDR1 LGHDT and CDR2 YNNKEL (reference sequence). CDR3 size: 14 residues. J was trimmed by 7 bases and V by 1 base; bases with no gene match: 4. The CDR3 is CASSQAGQPNEQFF. The CDR3 DNA follows: TGTGCCAGCAGCCAAGCGGGACAGCCAAATGAGCAGTTCTTC.

The chain combines TRBV5-5 with TRBJ2-7, with TRBD1 as a possible D gene (6 bases). The CDR3 spans 13 residues. In germline, CDR1 is SGHKS, CDR2 YYEKEE (reference sequence). The V end was cut by 4 bases, the J end by 4 bases, with 12 bases between. The CDR3 nucleotides are TGTGCCAGCAGCGTCTTGACAGGTTACGAGCAGTACTTC. The encoded protein is CASSVLTGYEQYF.

This clonotype has more than one count but fewer than ten. The V gene is TRBV7-2, the J gene TRBJ2-5; D unclear. V dropped 5 bases and J dropped 6 bases, with 10 bases sitting between them. Germline CDR1 is SGHTA and CDR2 is FQGNSA. The CDR3 is 12 amino acids. CDR3 region: CASSRARQTQYF. Here the CDR3 DNA reads TGTGCCAGCAGCCGGGCGCGACAGACCCAGTACTTC.

The V and J genes are TRBV7-9 and TRBJ2-7, with no clear D. The CDR3 has 15 residues. V was pared by 2 bases and J by 4 bases, with 15 bases between. From germline, CDR1 is SEHNR and CDR2 FQNEAQ (reference sequence). The CDR3 reads CASSLSLETRYEQYF. The CDR3 DNA reads TGTGCCAGCAGCTTATCACTCGAGACAAGATACGAGCAGTACTTC.

This clonotype has only a few counts. This rearrangement joins TRBV28 to TRBJ2-2; D is unresolved. The CDR3 has 14 amino acids. Germline values: CDR1 MDHEN, CDR2 SYDVKM. Trimming removed 1 base at V and 2 bases at J, with 5 bases between. CDR3 sequence reads: CASSLLLNTGELFF. For the CDR3, the DNA is TGTGCCAGCAGTTTATTACTAAACACCGGGGAGCTGTTTTTT.

The chain joins TRBV27 to TRBJ1-5; D gene ambiguous. This CDR3 is 9 amino acids long. Germline values: CDR1 MNHEY, CDR2 SMNVEV (reference sequence). The CDR3 reads CVPPQPQHF. CDR3 coding DNA: TGTGTCCCTCCCCAGCCCCAGCATTTT.

The chain joins TRBV5-1 to TRBJ1-1; D gene ambiguous. V lost 0 bases and J 10 bases, leaving 19 bases between the germline ends. The germline V gene encodes CDR1 SGHRS and CDR2 YFSETQ. The CDR3 sequence is 15 residues long. DNA of the CDR3: TGCGCCAGCAGCTTGGGAGGGAATAGTGACTTGGTAGCTTTCTTT. Protein product: CASSLGGNSDLVAFF.

The chain carries TRBV7-6 and TRBJ1-3; D remains unclear. The CDR3 contains 15 residues. The V and J ends lost 5 bases and 5 bases respectively, with 16 bases between them. CDR1 is SGHVS and CDR2 is FNYEAQ in the germline V gene. The DNA of the CDR3 is TGTGCCAGCAGCCAATCGGCAGTCAGGAGAAACACCATATATTTT. It encodes CASSQSAVRRNTIYF.

The V and J genes are TRBV20-1 and TRBJ1-4; tentatively, D is TRBD1 (5 bases). Trimming left V 0 bases short and J 12 bases short, with 14 bases between. The germline V gene encodes CDR1 DFQATT and CDR2 SNEGSKA (reference sequence). This CDR3 has 13 amino acids. The CDR3 reads CSARDGTQWELFF. The CDR3 coding sequence is TGCAGTGCTAGAGATGGGACCCAGTGGGAACTGTTTTTT.